A single sample is the source of the 26 T cell receptor beta chains below, sequenced in a study of Ad26.COV2.S vaccination and SARS-CoV-2 variants. TCRdb's table, derived via immunoSEQ multiplex PCR, lists solely in-frame clones and lacks some. The table records 400,000 to 450,000 clones, approximately 90% of them present only once. Noted treatment: about 20 received Ad26.COV2.S at low or high dose, single or two shots; 5 received placebo; per-sample allocation not given. Day 63 after the first vaccine or placebo injection was the time point for sampling. The source material was peripheral blood, sampled in a trial of Ad26.COV2.S vaccine versus placebo. These receptors originate from a person between 18 and 60 years old who received the Ad26.COV2.S COVID-19 vaccine or a placebo.

This clone showed up just a few times. In DNA form, the CDR3 reads TGTGCCAGCAGTTTAAGAAGCGGGACAGTCAATATAGCGGGTAGCAATCAGCCCCAGCATTTT. This codes for CASSLRSGTVNIAGSNQPQHF. The chain recombines TRBV28 with TRBJ1-5; 7 positions agree with TRBD1. Losses at the gene ends were 2 bases for V and 0 bases for J; bases not matched to a gene: 19. This CDR3 contains 21 residues. In germline, CDR1 is MDHEN, CDR2 SYDVKM.

The rearrangement uses TRBV29-1 and TRBJ2-7; no firm D call. The CDR3 sequence is 12 residues long. The V and J ends lost 7 bases and 0 bases respectively, with 10 bases between them. CDR1 and CDR2 from the germline V gene are SQVTM and ANQGSEA. CDR3 in amino acids: CSATEVSYEQYF. The CDR3 nucleotides read TGCAGCGCGACCGAGGTCTCCTACGAGCAGTACTTC.

The rearrangement uses TRBV30 and TRBJ2-7; D unresolved. Between the trimmed V and J ends, which lost 2 bases and 2 bases, there was a span of 13 bases. This CDR3 comprises 14 residues. Germline CDR1 and CDR2: GTSNPN and SVGIG (reference sequence). This CDR3 is CAWSRKQITYEQYF. The CDR3 DNA sequence: TGTGCCTGGAGTAGAAAACAGATAACCTACGAGCAGTACTTC.

The rearrangement uses TRBV4-1 and TRBJ2-7; tentatively, D is TRBD2 (5 bases). The CDR3 contains 15 residues. Between the trimmed V and J ends, which lost 3 bases and 0 bases, there was a span of 12 bases. In germline, CDR1 is MGHRA, CDR2 YSYEKL. Here the CDR3 DNA reads TGCGCCAGCAGCCAGTGGACGGGGAGCTCCTACGAGCAGTACTTC. It codes for CASSQWTGSSYEQYF.

This sequence joins TRBV6-5 and TRBJ2-5; a possible D gene is TRBD1 (5 bases). CDR1 and CDR2 from the germline V gene are MNHEY and SVGAGI. Trimming took off 10 bases at V and 0 bases at J, with 12 bases between the two ends. The CDR3 runs to 13 residues. The CDR3: CATQGHYQETQYF. The CDR3 DNA reads as TGTGCCACCCAAGGACACTACCAAGAGACCCAGTACTTC.

CDR3 in amino acids: CASSLVLGGRAGTQYF. CDR3 nucleotide sequence: TGCGCCAGCAGCTTGGTGCTTGGTGGGAGGGCAGGTACGCAGTATTTT. The J gene is TRBJ2-3, the V gene TRBV5-1, with 7 bases aligning to TRBD2. V lost 0 bases, J lost 8 bases, and 12 bases stayed unmatched. The CDR3 extends over 16 amino acids. Germline V gene lookup returns CDR1 SGHRS and CDR2 YFSETQ.

As for this clone: Different DNA sequences within this sample yield the same CDR3. The chain combines TRBV19 with TRBJ2-7; 9 bases map to TRBD2. V shed 3 bases and J 4 bases; nucleotides not matched to a gene: 4. Germline loops: CDR1 LNHDA, CDR2 SQIVND (reference sequence). The CDR3 runs 14 residues. The CDR3, as DNA: TGTGCCAGTAGTATTAGCGGGAGTTCGTACGAGCAGTACTTC. Encoded protein: CASSISGSSYEQYF.

The chain couples TRBV12-3 or TRBV12-4 to TRBJ2-2, with D uncertain. This CDR3 contains 13 residues. The ends were cut back, 7 bases at V and 4 bases at J, with 10 bases in the middle. The CDR3 DNA sequence: TGTGCCAGCAAGATAGCCCTCACCGGGGAGCTGTTTTTT. Encoded protein: CASKIALTGELFF.

The chain couples TRBV5-4 to TRBJ2-5; weak D call: TRBD2 (6 bases). The CDR3 covers 14 residues. Per germline, CDR1 SGHNT and CDR2 YYREEE (reference sequence). The V gene lost 3 bases and the J gene lost 1 base, with 10 bases spanning the gap. CDR3 nucleotides: TGTGCCAGCAGCTCGGGACTTTCCCAAGAGACCCAGTACTTC. Amino acid sequence: CASSSGLSQETQYF.

The CDR3 bases are TGTGCCAGCAGTTTGATGGGACAAAACTATGGCTACACCTTC. As protein: CASSLMGQNYGYTF. The chain joins TRBV27 to TRBJ1-2; D may be TRBD1 (6 bases). This CDR3 comprises 14 residues. Germline V lookup: CDR1 MNHEY, CDR2 SMNVEV (reference sequence). Trimming took off 3 bases at V and 2 bases at J, with 10 bases between the two ends.

The chain joins TRBV28 to TRBJ1-1; D not certain. This CDR3 has 14 amino acids. Germline V lookup: CDR1 MDHEN, CDR2 SYDVKM. V was cut by 5 bases and J by 8 bases, with 18 bases left in between. CDR3 DNA: TGTGCCAGCAGTCCTTCGCGGGCGCGGCCCGAAGCTTTCTTT. It codes for CASSPSRARPEAFF.

The J gene is TRBJ1-4, the V gene TRBV11-2; D remains unclear. Germline V gene sequence: CDR1 SGHAT, CDR2 FQNNGV. V was clipped by 0 bases and J by 8 bases, with 7 bases between them. The CDR3 consists of 13 residues. The CDR3 region has the DNA TGTGCCAGCAGCTTAGATCTTAAGGAAAAACTGTTTTTT. This translates into CASSLDLKEKLFF. The complete variable domain, with remaining parts taken from reference TRBV11-2 and TRBJ1-4, reads EAGVAQSPRYKIIEKRQSVAFWCNPISGHATLYWYQQILGQGPKLLIQFQNNGVVDDSQLPKDRFSAERLKGVDSTLKIQPAKLEDSAVYLCASSLDLKEKLFFGSGTQLSVL.

The gene calls are TRBV5-4 and TRBJ1-2; 7 positions agree with TRBD1. The CDR3 is 13 amino acids. V was clipped by 4 bases and J by 8 bases; unmatched bases: 8. The germline V gene has CDR1 SGHNT and CDR2 YYREEE (reference sequence). For the CDR3, the DNA is TGTGCCAGCAGCCACTGGGACAGTCTCGGCTACACCTTC. Its translation is CASSHWDSLGYTF. Combining the CDR3 with reference TRBV5-4 and TRBJ1-2 gives the whole variable domain ETGVTQSPTHLIKTRGQQVTLRCSSQSGHNTVSWYQQALGQGPQFIFQYYREEENGRGNFPPRFSGLQFPNYSSELNVNALELDDSALYLCASSHWDSLGYTFGSGTRLTVV.

The chain links TRBV5-4 to TRBJ1-1, with 10 nucleotides matching TRBD1. Trimming removed 5 bases from V and 1 base from J; junction bases left unmatched: 5. Germline V lookup: CDR1 SGHNT, CDR2 YYREEE (reference sequence). This CDR3 is 15 amino acids long. The DNA for the CDR3 is TGTGCCAGCAGAAGACAGGGGGCGCGGAACACTGAAGCTTTCTTT. Translation: CASRRQGARNTEAFF.

The V gene is TRBV2, the J gene TRBJ1-3; D unclear. This CDR3 is built from 15 residues. Germline assignment: CDR1 SNHLY and CDR2 FYNNEI. V lost 3 bases and J lost 0, with 9 bases in between. CDR3 sequence (DNA): TGTGCCAGCAGTGATCCGAGATACTCTGGAAACACCATATATTTT. Its protein is CASSDPRYSGNTIYF.

The genes are TRBV29-1 and TRBJ2-5; possible D gene TRBD1, 5 bases. Germline loops: CDR1 SQVTM, CDR2 ANQGSEA. The CDR3 consists of 13 residues. Trimming removed 5 bases from V and 2 bases from J, with 12 bases in between. Here the CDR3 reads CSVQAGRQETQYF. CDR3 nucleotides: TGCAGCGTTCAGGCAGGGCGTCAAGAGACCCAGTACTTC.

V is TRBV5-1 and J is TRBJ2-5, with a weak D call TRBD2 (6 bases). Deletions cut 0 bases from V and 4 bases from J, with 19 bases between. CDR1 is SGHRS, CDR2 YFSETQ, per germline. The CDR3 is 17 residues long. This CDR3 is CASSLEVSGATGETQYF. The CDR3 DNA is TGCGCCAGCAGCTTGGAGGTTAGCGGAGCCACGGGAGAGACCCAGTACTTC. The entire variable domain, with the rest obtained from reference TRBV5-1 and TRBJ2-5, is as follows: KAGVTQTPRYLIKTRGQQVTLSCSPISGHRSVSWYQQTPGQGLQFLFEYFSETQRNKGNFPGRFSGRQFSNSRSEMNVSTLELGDSALYLCASSLEVSGATGETQYFGPGTRLLVL.

This chain links TRBV24-1 with TRBJ2-1, with D unresolved. V lost 5 bases to trimming and J lost 5 bases, with 3 bases between them. Germline CDR1 and CDR2: KGHDR and SFDVKD. This CDR3 is 11 amino acids long. The CDR3 nucleotides are TGTGCCACCAGTGTCCACAATGAGCAGTTCTTC. It encodes CATSVHNEQFF.

This chain joins TRBV7-2 and TRBJ1-2; 9 nucleotides line up with TRBD1. The trim removed 6 bases at V and 0 bases at J, leaving 8 bases unmatched. Germline assignment: CDR1 SGHTA and CDR2 FQGNSA. This CDR3 has 16 amino acids. CDR3 in amino acids: CASRLQGAPANYGYTF. CDR3 nucleotides: TGTGCCAGCAGGCTACAGGGGGCGCCGGCTAACTATGGCTACACCTTC.

The V call is TRBV25-1, the J call TRBJ2-7, with 7 bases matching TRBD2. Germline loops: CDR1 MGHDK, CDR2 SYGVNS. The J segment lost 2 bases and the V segment lost 1 base, leaving 5 bases of the junction unmatched. This CDR3 is built from 15 residues. The CDR3 here is CASSESRDYAYEQYF. CDR3 DNA sequence: TGTGCCAGCAGTGAATCGCGGGACTACGCCTACGAGCAGTACTTC.

The rearrangement links TRBV11-2 to TRBJ2-7; D remains unclear. Germline CDR1 is SGHAT and CDR2 is FQNNGV. The CDR3 loop spans 13 amino acids. V was trimmed by 3 bases and J by 1 base, leaving 7 bases between them. CDR3: CASSLYYSYEQYF. CDR3 DNA: TGTGCCAGCAGCTTGTACTATTCCTACGAGCAGTACTTC.

This sequence joins TRBV10-1 and TRBJ2-5, with 10 positions matching TRBD2. CDR3 size: 14 residues. CDR1 and CDR2 (germline): WNHNN, SYGVQD (reference sequence). J gave up 5 bases and V 5 bases, and 5 bases lay outside the gene matches. The CDR3 DNA is TGCGCCAGCAGTCGGACTAGCGGACCGGAGACCCAGTACTTC. This translates into CASSRTSGPETQYF.

The chain carries TRBV6-5 and TRBJ2-1; D unclear. Trimming stripped 8 bases from V and 5 bases from J, with 10 bases between. From germline, CDR1 is MNHEY and CDR2 SVGAGI. The CDR3 spans 12 residues. This CDR3 is CASGIFHNEQFF. DNA of the CDR3: TGTGCCAGCGGGATCTTCCACAATGAGCAGTTCTTC.

This chain links TRBV11-2 with TRBJ2-1; D gene unclear. V shed 9 bases and J shed 0 bases, with 6 bases lying between them. CDR1 and CDR2 from the germline V gene are SGHAT and FQNNGV. There are 12 residues in the CDR3. The CDR3 loop is CASLGSYNEQFF. The CDR3, as DNA: TGTGCCAGTCTGGGCTCCTACAATGAGCAGTTCTTC.

The J gene is TRBJ1-3, the V gene TRBV10-3; TRBD1 agrees at 7 bases. The CDR3 length is 15 residues. Looked up from germline, CDR1 is ENHRY and CDR2 is SYGVKD. V lost 11 bases to trimming and J lost 1 base; unmatched junction nucleotides: 11. CDR3 region: CAVSRDSVSGNTIYF. CDR3 coding DNA: TGTGCCGTCTCCCGGGACAGCGTTTCTGGAAACACCATATATTTT.

The gene calls are TRBV6-2 or TRBV6-3 and TRBJ1-5; D remains ambiguous. Trimming removed 1 base from V and 3 bases from J, with 13 bases in between. The V gene's germline CDR1 is MNHEY and CDR2 SVGEGT. The CDR3 spans 16 residues. DNA of the CDR3: TGTGCCAGCAGTTACTGGGAGGGAGGGATCAATCAGCCCCAGCATTTT. Translating it yields CASSYWEGGINQPQHF.